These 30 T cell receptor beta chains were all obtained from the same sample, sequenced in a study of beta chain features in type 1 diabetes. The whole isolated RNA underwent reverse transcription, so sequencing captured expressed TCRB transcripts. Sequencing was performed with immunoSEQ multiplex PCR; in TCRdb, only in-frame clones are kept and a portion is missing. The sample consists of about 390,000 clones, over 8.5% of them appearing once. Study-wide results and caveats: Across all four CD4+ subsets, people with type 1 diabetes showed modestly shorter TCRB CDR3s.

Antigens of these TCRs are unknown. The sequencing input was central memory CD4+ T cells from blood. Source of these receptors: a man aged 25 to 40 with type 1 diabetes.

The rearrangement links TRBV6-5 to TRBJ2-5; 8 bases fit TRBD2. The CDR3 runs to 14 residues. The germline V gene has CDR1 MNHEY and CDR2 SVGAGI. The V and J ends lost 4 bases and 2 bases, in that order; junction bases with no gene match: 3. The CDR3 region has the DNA TGTGCCAGCAGTTTCCGGGGGGGGCAAGAGACCCAGTACTTC. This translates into CASSFRGGQETQYF.

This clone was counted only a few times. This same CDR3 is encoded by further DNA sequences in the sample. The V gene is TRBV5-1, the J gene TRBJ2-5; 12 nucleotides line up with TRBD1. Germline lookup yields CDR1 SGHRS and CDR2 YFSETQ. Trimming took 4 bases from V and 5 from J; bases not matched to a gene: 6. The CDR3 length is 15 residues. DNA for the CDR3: TGCGCCAGCAGCCTAGGGACAGGGGGCGTGGAGACCCAGTACTTC. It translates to CASSLGTGGVETQYF.

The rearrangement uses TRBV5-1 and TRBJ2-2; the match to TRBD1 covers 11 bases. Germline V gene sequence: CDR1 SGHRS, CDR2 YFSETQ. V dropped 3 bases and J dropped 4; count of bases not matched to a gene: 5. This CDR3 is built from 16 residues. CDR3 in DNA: TGCGCCAGCAGCTCCGGACAGGGGGCGACCACCGGGGAGCTGTTTTTT. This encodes CASSSGQGATTGELFF. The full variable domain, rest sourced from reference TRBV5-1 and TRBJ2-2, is KAGVTQTPRYLIKTRGQQVTLSCSPISGHRSVSWYQQTPGQGLQFLFEYFSETQRNKGNFPGRFSGRQFSNSRSEMNVSTLELGDSALYLCASSSGQGATTGELFFGEGSRLTVL.

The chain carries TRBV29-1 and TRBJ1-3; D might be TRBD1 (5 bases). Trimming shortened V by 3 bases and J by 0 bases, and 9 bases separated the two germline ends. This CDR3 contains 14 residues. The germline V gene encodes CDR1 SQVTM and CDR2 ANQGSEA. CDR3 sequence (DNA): TGCAGCGTTGATAGGGGAGTCTCTGGAAACACCATATATTTT. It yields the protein CSVDRGVSGNTIYF. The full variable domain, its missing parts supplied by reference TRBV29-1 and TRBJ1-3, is SAVISQKPSRDICQRGTSLTIQCQVDSQVTMMFWYRQQPGQSLTLIATANQGSEATYESGFVIDKFPISRPNLTFSTLTVSNMSPEDSSIYLCSVDRGVSGNTIYFGEGSWLTVV.

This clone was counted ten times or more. The CDR3 loop is CASSLGEEVRGYTF. CDR3 coding DNA: TGTGCCAGCAGCTTAGGGGAGGAGGTACGAGGCTACACCTTC. The gene calls are TRBV7-2 and TRBJ1-2; D is undetermined. The CDR3 is made up of 14 amino acids. Germline V gives CDR1 SGHTA, CDR2 FQGNSA. V dropped 1 base and J dropped 8 bases, with 14 bases sitting between them.

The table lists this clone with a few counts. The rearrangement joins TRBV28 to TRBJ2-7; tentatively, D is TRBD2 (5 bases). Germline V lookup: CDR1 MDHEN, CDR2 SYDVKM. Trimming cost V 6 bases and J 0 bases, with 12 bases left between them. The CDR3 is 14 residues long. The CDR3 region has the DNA TGTGCCAGCAGCGCGGACTGGAACTCCTACGAGCAGTACTTC. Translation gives CASSADWNSYEQYF.

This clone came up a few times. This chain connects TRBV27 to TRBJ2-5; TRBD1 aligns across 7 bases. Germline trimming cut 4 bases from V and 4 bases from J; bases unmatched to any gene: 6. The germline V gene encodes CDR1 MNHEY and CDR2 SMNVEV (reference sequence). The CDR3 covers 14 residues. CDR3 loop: CASSSNRGVETQYF. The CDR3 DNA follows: TGTGCCAGCAGTTCCAACAGGGGTGTAGAGACCCAGTACTTC.

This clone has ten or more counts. The CDR3 nucleotides are TGTGCCAGCAGCCAAGAGATTAGGACTGAAGCTTTCTTT. Translation: CASSQEIRTEAFF. The chain recombines TRBV4-2 with TRBJ1-1; D unclear. Germline CDR1 LGHNA, CDR2 YNFKEQ. V shed 0 bases and J shed 5 bases, with 7 bases lying between them. This CDR3 spans 13 amino acids.

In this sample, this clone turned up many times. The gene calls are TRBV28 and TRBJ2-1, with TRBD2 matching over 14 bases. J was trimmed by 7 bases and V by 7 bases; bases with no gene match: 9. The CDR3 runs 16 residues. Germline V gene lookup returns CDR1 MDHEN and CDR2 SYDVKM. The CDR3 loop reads CASTLGGLAGVNEQFF. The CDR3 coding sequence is TGTGCCAGCACCTTAGGGGGACTAGCGGGAGTGAATGAGCAGTTCTTC.

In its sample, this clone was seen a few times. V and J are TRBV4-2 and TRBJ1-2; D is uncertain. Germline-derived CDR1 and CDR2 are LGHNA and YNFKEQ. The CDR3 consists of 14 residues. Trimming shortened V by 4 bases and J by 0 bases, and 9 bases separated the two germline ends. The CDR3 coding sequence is TGTGCCAGCAGCCTGGCATCTGCTAACTATGGCTACACCTTC. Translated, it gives CASSLASANYGYTF.

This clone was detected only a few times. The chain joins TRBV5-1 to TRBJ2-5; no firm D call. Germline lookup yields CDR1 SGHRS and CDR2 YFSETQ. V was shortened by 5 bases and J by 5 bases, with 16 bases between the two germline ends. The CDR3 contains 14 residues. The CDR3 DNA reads TGCGCCAGCAGAACCGCGAGCGTATCGGAGACCCAGTACTTC. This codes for CASRTASVSETQYF.

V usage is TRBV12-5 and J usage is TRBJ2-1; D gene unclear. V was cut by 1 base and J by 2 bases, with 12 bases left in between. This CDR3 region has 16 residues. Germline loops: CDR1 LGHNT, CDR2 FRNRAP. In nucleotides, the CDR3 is TGTGCTAGTGGTTTGGGGCTCGGCGGAACCTACAATGAGCAGTTCTTC. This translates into CASGLGLGGTYNEQFF.

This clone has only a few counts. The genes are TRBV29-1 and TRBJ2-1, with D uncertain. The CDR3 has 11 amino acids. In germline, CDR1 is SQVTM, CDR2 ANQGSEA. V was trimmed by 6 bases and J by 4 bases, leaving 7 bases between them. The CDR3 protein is CSVGKYNEQFF. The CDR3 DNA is TGCAGCGTAGGGAAATACAATGAGCAGTTCTTC.

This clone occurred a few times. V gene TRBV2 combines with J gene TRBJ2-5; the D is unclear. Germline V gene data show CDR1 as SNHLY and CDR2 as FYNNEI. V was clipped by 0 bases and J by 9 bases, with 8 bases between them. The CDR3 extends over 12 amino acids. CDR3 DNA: TGTGCCAGCAGTGAAGCGGTTTTGCCCCAGTACTTC. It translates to CASSEAVLPQYF.

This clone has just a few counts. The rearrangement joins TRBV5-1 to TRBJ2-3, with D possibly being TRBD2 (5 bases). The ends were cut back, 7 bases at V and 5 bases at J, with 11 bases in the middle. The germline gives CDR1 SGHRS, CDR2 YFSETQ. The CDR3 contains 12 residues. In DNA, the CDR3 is TGCGCCAGCCGCGTTGGGAGAGATACGCAGTATTTT. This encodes CASRVGRDTQYF. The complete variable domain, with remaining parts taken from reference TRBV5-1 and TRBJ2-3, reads KAGVTQTPRYLIKTRGQQVTLSCSPISGHRSVSWYQQTPGQGLQFLFEYFSETQRNKGNFPGRFSGRQFSNSRSEMNVSTLELGDSALYLCASRVGRDTQYFGPGTRLTVL.

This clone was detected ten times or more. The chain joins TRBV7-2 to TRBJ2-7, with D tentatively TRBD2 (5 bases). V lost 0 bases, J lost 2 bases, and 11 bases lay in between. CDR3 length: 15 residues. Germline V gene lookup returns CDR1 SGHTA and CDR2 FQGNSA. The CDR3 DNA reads TGTGCCAGCAGCTTAGCGGGAGAACGTACCTACGAGCAGTACTTC. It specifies CASSLAGERTYEQYF. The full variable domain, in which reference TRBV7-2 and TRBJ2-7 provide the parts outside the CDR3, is GAGVSQSPSNKVTEKGKDVELRCDPISGHTALYWYRQSLGQGLEFLIYFQGNSAPDKSGLPSDRFSAERTGGSVSTLTIQRTQQEDSAVYLCASSLAGERTYEQYFGPGTRLTVT.

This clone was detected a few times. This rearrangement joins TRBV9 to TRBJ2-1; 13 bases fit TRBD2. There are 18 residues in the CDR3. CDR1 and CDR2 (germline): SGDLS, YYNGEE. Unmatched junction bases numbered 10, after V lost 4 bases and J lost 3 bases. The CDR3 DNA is TGTGCCAGCAGCCCGATTGGGACTAGCGGGACGGGCTACAATGAGCAGTTCTTC. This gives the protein CASSPIGTSGTGYNEQFF.

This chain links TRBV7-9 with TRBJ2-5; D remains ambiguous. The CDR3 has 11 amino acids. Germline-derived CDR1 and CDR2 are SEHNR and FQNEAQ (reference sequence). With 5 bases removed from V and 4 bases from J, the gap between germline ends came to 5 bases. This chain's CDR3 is CASSHGETQYF. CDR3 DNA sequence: TGTGCCAGCAGCCACGGAGAGACCCAGTACTTC.

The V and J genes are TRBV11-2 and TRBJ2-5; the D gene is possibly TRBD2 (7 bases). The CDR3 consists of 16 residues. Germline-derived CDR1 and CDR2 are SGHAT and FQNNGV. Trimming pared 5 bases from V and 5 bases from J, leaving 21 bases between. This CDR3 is CASSQMGGRAAETQYF. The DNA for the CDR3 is TGTGCCAGCAGCCAAATGGGGGGGCGGGCGGCGGAGACCCAGTACTTC.

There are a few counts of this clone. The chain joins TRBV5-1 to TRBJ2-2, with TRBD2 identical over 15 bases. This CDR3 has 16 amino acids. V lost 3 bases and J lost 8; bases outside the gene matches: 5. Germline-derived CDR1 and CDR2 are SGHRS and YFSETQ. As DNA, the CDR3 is TGCGCCAGCAGCTCCTGGACTAGCGGGAGGGCAGGGGAGCTGTTTTTT. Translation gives CASSSWTSGRAGELFF. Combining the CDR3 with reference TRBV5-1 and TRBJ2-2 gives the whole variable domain KAGVTQTPRYLIKTRGQQVTLSCSPISGHRSVSWYQQTPGQGLQFLFEYFSETQRNKGNFPGRFSGRQFSNSRSEMNVSTLELGDSALYLCASSSWTSGRAGELFFGEGSRLTVL.

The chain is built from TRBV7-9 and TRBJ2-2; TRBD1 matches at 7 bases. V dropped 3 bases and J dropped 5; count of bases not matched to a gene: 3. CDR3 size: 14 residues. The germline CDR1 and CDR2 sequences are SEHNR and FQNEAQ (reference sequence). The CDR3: CASSFQGVTGELFF. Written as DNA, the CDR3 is TGTGCCAGCAGCTTCCAGGGGGTGACCGGGGAGCTGTTTTTT.

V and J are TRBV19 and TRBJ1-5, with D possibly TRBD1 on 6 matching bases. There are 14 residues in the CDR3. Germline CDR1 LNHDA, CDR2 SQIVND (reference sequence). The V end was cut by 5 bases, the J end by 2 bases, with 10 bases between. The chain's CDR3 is CASSSRQGNQPQHF. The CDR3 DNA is TGTGCCAGTAGTTCCCGACAGGGCAATCAGCCCCAGCATTTT.

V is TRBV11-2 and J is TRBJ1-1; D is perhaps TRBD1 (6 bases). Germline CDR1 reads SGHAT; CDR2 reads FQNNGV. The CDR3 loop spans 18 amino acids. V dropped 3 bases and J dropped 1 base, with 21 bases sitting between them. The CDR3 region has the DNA TGTGCCAGCAGCTTCACCCAGGGGAGGTCTTCTCGGAACACTGAAGCTTTCTTT. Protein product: CASSFTQGRSSRNTEAFF.

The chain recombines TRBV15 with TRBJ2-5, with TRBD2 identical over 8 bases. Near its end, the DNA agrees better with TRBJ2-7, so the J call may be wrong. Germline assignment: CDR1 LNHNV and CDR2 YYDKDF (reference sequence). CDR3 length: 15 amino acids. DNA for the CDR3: TGTGCCACCAGCAGAGACCGAGGACTAGCTTACGAGCAGTACTTC. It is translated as CATSRDRGLAYEQYF.

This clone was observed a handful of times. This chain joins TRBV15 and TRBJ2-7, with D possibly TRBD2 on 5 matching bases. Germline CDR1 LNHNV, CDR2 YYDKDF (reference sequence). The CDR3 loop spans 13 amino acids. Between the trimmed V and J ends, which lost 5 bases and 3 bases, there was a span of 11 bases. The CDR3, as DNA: TGTGCCACCAGCTGGATAAGCGGCTACGAGCAGTACTTC. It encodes CATSWISGYEQYF.

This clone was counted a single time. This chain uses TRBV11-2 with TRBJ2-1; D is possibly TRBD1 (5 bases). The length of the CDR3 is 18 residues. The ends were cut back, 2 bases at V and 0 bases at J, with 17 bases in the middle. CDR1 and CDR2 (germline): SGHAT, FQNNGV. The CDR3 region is CASSLRAGLRSSYNEQFF. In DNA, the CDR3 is TGTGCCAGCAGCTTACGGGCAGGGTTACGGAGCTCCTACAATGAGCAGTTCTTC.

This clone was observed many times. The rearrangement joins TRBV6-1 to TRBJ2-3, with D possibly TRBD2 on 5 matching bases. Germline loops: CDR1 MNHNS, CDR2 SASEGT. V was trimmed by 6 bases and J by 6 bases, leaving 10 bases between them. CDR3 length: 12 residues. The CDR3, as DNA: TGTGCCAGCAGCTCCTCGGGGGATACGCAGTATTTT. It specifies CASSSSGDTQYF.

The CDR3 coding sequence is TGTGCCAGCAGCTGGACTAGCGGGTACTCCTACAATGAGCAGTTCTTC. This sequence encodes CASSWTSGYSYNEQFF. The chain joins TRBV11-1 to TRBJ2-1, with 11 bases lining up with TRBD2. The V segment lost 4 bases and the J segment 0 bases; nucleotides outside the gene matches: 2. This CDR3 contains 16 residues. CDR1 is SGHAT, CDR2 FQDESV, per germline (reference sequence).

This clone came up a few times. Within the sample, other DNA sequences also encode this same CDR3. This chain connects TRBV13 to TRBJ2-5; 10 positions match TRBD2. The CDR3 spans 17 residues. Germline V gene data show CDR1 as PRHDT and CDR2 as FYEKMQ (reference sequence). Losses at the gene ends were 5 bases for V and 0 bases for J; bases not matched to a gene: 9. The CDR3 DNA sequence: TGTGCCAGCAGCCTTAGACTAGCGGGCCACAACCAAGAGACCCAGTACTTC. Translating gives CASSLRLAGHNQETQYF. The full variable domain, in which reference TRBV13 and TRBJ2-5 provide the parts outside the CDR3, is AAGVIQSPRHLIKEKRETATLKCYPIPRHDTVYWYQQGPGQDPQFLISFYEKMQSDKGSIPDRFSAQQFSDYHSELNMSSLELGDSALYFCASSLRLAGHNQETQYFGPGTRLLVL.

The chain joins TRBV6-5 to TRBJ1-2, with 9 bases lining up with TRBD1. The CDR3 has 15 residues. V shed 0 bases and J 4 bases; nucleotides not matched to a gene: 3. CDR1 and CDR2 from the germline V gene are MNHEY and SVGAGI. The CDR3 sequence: CASSYSGTGLYGYTF. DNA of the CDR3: TGTGCCAGCAGTTACTCCGGGACAGGGCTCTATGGCTACACCTTC.